This TCR beta chain was recorded in a study of human T cells and chemical hapten exposure. Time point defined: patch test 3, about 24 weeks after DPC sensitization. Treatment noted: therapeutic diphenylcyclopropenone sensitization with weekly scalp DPC. As handled by the study authors: Samples held a median of approximately 96,000 TCRs, range roughly 20,000–750,000. Using its own MiXCR run on the RACE reads, TCRdb lists one record per CDR3 protein. The V and J calls were determined by TCRdb, not by the authors. Of roughly 200,000 distinct CDR3 sequences listed, about 25% are singletons. This TCR was recovered from a woman aged 40 to 49 with alopecia areata. Some clones in this sample may be carry-over from other donors' samples. The material sequenced was whole blood, taken in connection with sensitization to the hapten diphenylcyclopropenone (DPC).

CDR3 residues: CASRFGQGSTEAFF. The CDR3 DNA reads TGTGCCAGCAGATTCGGACAGGGAAGCACTGAAGCTTTCTTT. This chain uses TRBV6-6 with TRBJ1-1; 8 bases line up with TRBD1. J lost 4 bases, V lost 6 bases, and 7 bases had no gene match. Germline V gives CDR1 MNHNY, CDR2 SVGAGI (reference sequence). This CDR3 has 14 amino acids.